One and the same sample provided the 23 T cell receptor beta chains below, sequenced in a study of blood T cell repertoires in COVID-19. Sequencing used immunoSEQ multiplex PCR; TCRdb keeps in-frame clones, though not all of them. The table shows approximately 110,000 clones, with roughly 82% occurring only once. The sequenced sample was peripheral blood. These TCRs come from a woman between 35 and 50 years old with acute or convalescent COVID-19.

J is TRBJ2-3 and V is TRBV4-3; 8 positions match TRBD1. The ends lost 3 bases at V and 1 base at J; junction bases unmatched: 9. This CDR3 comprises 17 residues. Germline V gene sequence: CDR1 LGHNA, CDR2 YSLEER. CDR3 DNA: TGCGCCAGCAGCCACCCCACAGGGGGTGGTGGCACAGATACGCAGTATTTT. This codes for CASSHPTGGGGTDTQYF.

The V and J genes are TRBV6-2 or TRBV6-3 and TRBJ2-4; 8 bases map to TRBD2. The V segment lost 2 bases and the J segment 3 bases; nucleotides outside the gene matches: 12. There are 18 residues in the CDR3. Per germline, CDR1 MNHEY and CDR2 SVGEGT. The CDR3 region has the DNA TGTGCCAGCAGTTACCGTTTATCCGGGACTAGTCACAAAAACATTCAGTACTTC. It is translated as CASSYRLSGTSHKNIQYF.

This rearrangement joins TRBV6-6 to TRBJ2-3; TRBD2 agrees at 7 bases. Looked up from germline, CDR1 is MNHNY and CDR2 is SVGAGI (reference sequence). The CDR3 totals 14 residues. The junction had 2 bases not matched to a gene; V was cut back by 5 bases and J by 0 bases. Here the CDR3 reads CASSRTRSTDTQYF. The DNA of the CDR3 is TGTGCCAGCAGTCGGACTAGAAGCACAGATACGCAGTATTTT.

The chain combines TRBV4-3 with TRBJ1-4; 11 bases are shared with TRBD1. The CDR3 is 15 amino acids. The trim removed 1 base at V and 7 bases at J, leaving 2 bases unmatched. Germline CDR1 is LGHNA and CDR2 is YSLEER. The CDR3 reads CASSQAGTGGEKLFF. CDR3 sequence (DNA): TGCGCCAGCAGCCAAGCCGGGACAGGGGGTGAAAAACTGTTTTTT.

J is TRBJ1-1 and V is TRBV7-9; TRBD1 aligns across 7 bases. CDR1 and CDR2 (germline): SEHNR, FQNEAQ (reference sequence). V lost 5 bases, J lost 0 bases, and 3 bases stayed unmatched. This CDR3 has 14 residues. The CDR3 nucleotides are TGTGCCAGCAGCCCGGGACAGTTGAACACTGAAGCTTTCTTT. Its translation: CASSPGQLNTEAFF.

CDR3: CASRRSSTEAFF. CDR3 nucleotide sequence: TGTGCCAGCAGAAGGAGTAGCACTGAAGCTTTCTTT. J is TRBJ1-1 and V is TRBV12-3 or TRBV12-4; D gene uncertain. The CDR3 spans 12 residues. V was shortened by 6 bases and J by 4 bases, with 9 bases between the two germline ends.

J is TRBJ2-3 and V is TRBV6-6; D perhaps matches TRBD2 (6 bases). The CDR3 extends over 15 amino acids. V shed 5 bases and J shed 5 bases, with 17 bases lying between them. CDR1 is MNHNY and CDR2 is SVGAGI in the germline V gene (reference sequence). The CDR3 DNA reads as TGTGCCAGCAGTCCCGGGGGTAACCGGGGAGATACGCAGTATTTT. Its translation: CASSPGGNRGDTQYF.

This clone appeared once. The chain combines TRBV3-1 (or the pseudogene TRBV3-2) with TRBJ1-2; the D is unclear. Germline CDR1 is LGHDT and CDR2 is YNNKEL (reference sequence). The germline V and J ends were trimmed by 1 base and 8 bases, with 11 bases remaining between them. CDR3 length: 13 residues. As DNA, the CDR3 is TGTGCCAGCAGCCAAGTATCCCTCCGGGGCTACACCTTC. Residues: CASSQVSLRGYTF.

This sequence joins TRBV10-2 and TRBJ2-4, with D possibly being TRBD2 (6 bases). The V gene lost 6 bases and the J gene lost 6 bases, with 12 bases spanning the gap. Germline V gives CDR1 WSHSY, CDR2 SAAADI. This CDR3 is built from 13 residues. The CDR3 bases are TGCGCCAGCAGCATCCTCGGGGGAAACATTCAGTACTTC. Translating it yields CASSILGGNIQYF.

The chain combines TRBV29-1 with TRBJ2-7; 7 positions match TRBD1. CDR3 length: 17 amino acids. CDR1 and CDR2 (germline): SQVTM, ANQGSEA. After removal of 4 bases from V and 9 bases from J, the junction contained 24 bases not matched to a gene. CDR3 region: CSVAGTDHYLPTTGQYF. CDR3 in DNA: TGCAGCGTTGCTGGGACAGACCATTACTTACCTACGACAGGGCAGTACTTC.

The J gene is TRBJ1-1, the V gene TRBV5-1; D not resolved. V was shortened by 4 bases and J by 0 bases, with 10 bases between the two germline ends. The CDR3 sequence is 14 residues long. Germline V lookup: CDR1 SGHRS, CDR2 YFSETQ. Here the CDR3 reads CASSREGMNTEAFF. In DNA, the CDR3 is TGCGCCAGCAGCCGGGAAGGTATGAACACTGAAGCTTTCTTT.

The J gene is TRBJ2-1, the V gene TRBV3-1 (or the pseudogene TRBV3-2); D gene ambiguous. The CDR3 is 11 residues long. Germline CDR1 LGHDT, CDR2 YNNKEL (reference sequence). Trimming cost V 5 bases and J 7 bases, with 6 bases left between them. The CDR3 DNA sequence: TGTGCCAGCAGCGGCCGTAATGAGCAGTTCTTC. Protein: CASSGRNEQFF.

The rearrangement links TRBV5-8 to TRBJ1-2; possibly TRBD1 for D (6 bases). V was cut by 3 bases and J by 2 bases, with 14 bases left in between. The length of the CDR3 is 15 residues. Germline assignment: CDR1 SGHTS and CDR2 YDEGEE. As DNA, the CDR3 is TGTGCCAGCAGCTCAAGGGTCCAGGGGAACTATGGCTACACCTTC. Residues: CASSSRVQGNYGYTF.

The V and J genes are TRBV4-1 and TRBJ2-3; 12 bases map to TRBD2. The CDR3 extends over 20 amino acids. Losses at the gene ends were 4 bases for V and 3 bases for J; bases not matched to a gene: 17. CDR1 is MGHRA, CDR2 YSYEKL, per germline. This CDR3 is CASSPRAPYLTSGGTDTQYF. The CDR3 DNA sequence: TGCGCCAGCAGCCCGAGGGCCCCTTATTTGACTAGCGGGGGTACAGATACGCAGTATTTT.

The chain uses TRBV6-6 and TRBJ1-2; 7 bases line up with TRBD1. Germline-derived CDR1 and CDR2 are MNHNY and SVGAGI (reference sequence). This CDR3 has 13 amino acids. With 6 bases clipped from V and 3 bases from J, the junction kept 4 bases outside the gene matches. The CDR3 spells CASSSTGDYGYTF. The CDR3 DNA is TGTGCCAGCAGCTCCACAGGGGACTATGGCTACACCTTC.

The chain carries TRBV12-3 or TRBV12-4 and TRBJ1-2; perhaps TRBD1 as D (6 bases). The length of the CDR3 is 12 residues. With 5 bases removed from V and 5 bases from J, the gap between germline ends came to 9 bases. The CDR3: CASSPGDYGYTF. CDR3 coding DNA: TGTGCCAGCAGTCCAGGGGATTATGGCTACACCTTC.

The J gene is TRBJ2-2, the V gene TRBV25-1; 8 bases are a match to TRBD1. The CDR3 loop spans 14 amino acids. The germline V gene encodes CDR1 MGHDK and CDR2 SYGVNS. V lost 6 bases, J lost 6 bases, and 6 bases stayed unmatched. The CDR3 here is CASRGRQGSGELFF. The CDR3 coding sequence is TGTGCCAGCAGGGGGAGACAGGGGTCCGGGGAGCTGTTTTTT.

Points on this clone: One base away lies a much larger clone, so this may be a sequencing read error. This same CDR3 is encoded by further DNA sequences in the sample. V usage is TRBV7-2 and J usage is TRBJ2-7, with 9 nucleotides matching TRBD1. The V gene's germline CDR1 is SGHTA and CDR2 FQGNSA. The CDR3 is made up of 14 amino acids. The J segment lost 2 bases and the V segment lost 1 base, leaving 0 bases of the junction unmatched. CDR3 region: CASSLGTGAYEQYF. Here the CDR3 DNA reads TGTGCCAGCAGCTTAGGGACAGGGGCCTACGAGCAGTACTTC.

CDR3 coding DNA: TGCGCCAGCAGCCCGTCCCGGGACAGGTTTTTTGGGCTGTTTTTT. Translated, it gives CASSPSRDRFFGLFF. This chain uses TRBV5-1 with TRBJ2-2, with 8 bases fitting TRBD1. The junction had 15 bases not matched to a gene; V was cut back by 4 bases and J by 13 bases. The germline V gene encodes CDR1 SGHRS and CDR2 YFSETQ. The CDR3 length is 15 residues. Together with reference TRBV5-1 and TRBJ2-2, the CDR3 gives the full variable domain: KAGVTQTPRYLIKTRGQQVTLSCSPISGHRSVSWYQQTPGQGLQFLFEYFSETQRNKGNFPGRFSGRQFSNSRSEMNVSTLELGDSALYLCASSPSRDRFFGLFFGEGSRLTVL.

The gene calls are TRBV7-2 and TRBJ2-2; D gene uncertain. Trimming stripped 3 bases from V and 5 bases from J, with 4 bases between. CDR3 length: 12 residues. CDR1 and CDR2 from the germline V gene are SGHTA and FQGNSA. DNA for the CDR3: TGTGCCAGCAGCTTTGCGACCGGGGAGCTGTTTTTT. It specifies CASSFATGELFF.

The rearrangement links TRBV7-7 to TRBJ2-1; TRBD2 matches at 9 bases. V lost 2 bases, J lost 4 bases, and 3 bases stayed unmatched. Germline assignment: CDR1 SSHAT and CDR2 FNYEAQ (reference sequence). The CDR3 extends over 15 amino acids. DNA for the CDR3: TGTGCCAGCAGCTTAAGCGGGGGGCAATACAATGAGCAGTTCTTC. As protein: CASSLSGGQYNEQFF.

The chain uses TRBV7-9 and TRBJ2-2; 8 bases fit TRBD1. Per the germline V gene, CDR1 is SEHNR and CDR2 is FQNEAQ (reference sequence). Trimming cost V 7 bases and J 6 bases; bases outside gene matches: 4. The CDR3 runs 13 residues. The CDR3 sequence: CASTLTGAGELFF. The DNA of the CDR3 is TGTGCCAGCACCCTGACAGGGGCCGGGGAGCTGTTTTTT.

J is TRBJ2-1 and V is TRBV6-2 or TRBV6-3; tentative D call: TRBD1 (5 bases). The CDR3 contains 14 residues. Trimming stripped 2 bases from V and 9 bases from J, with 14 bases between. Germline V gene sequence: CDR1 MNHEY, CDR2 SVGEGT. CDR3 sequence (DNA): TGTGCCAGCAGTTACGGAGCAGGGTTTGGTGAGCAGTTCTTC. Translation gives CASSYGAGFGEQFF.